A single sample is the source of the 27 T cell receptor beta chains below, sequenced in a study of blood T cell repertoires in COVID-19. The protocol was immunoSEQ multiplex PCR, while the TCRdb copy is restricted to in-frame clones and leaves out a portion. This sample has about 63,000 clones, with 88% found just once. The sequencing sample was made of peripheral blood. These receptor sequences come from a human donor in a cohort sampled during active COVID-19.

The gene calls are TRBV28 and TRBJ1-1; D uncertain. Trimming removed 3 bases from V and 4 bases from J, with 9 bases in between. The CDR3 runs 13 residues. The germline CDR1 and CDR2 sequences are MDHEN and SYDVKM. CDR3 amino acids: CASSFGFITEAFF. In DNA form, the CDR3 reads TGTGCCAGCAGTTTCGGGTTCATCACTGAAGCTTTCTTT.

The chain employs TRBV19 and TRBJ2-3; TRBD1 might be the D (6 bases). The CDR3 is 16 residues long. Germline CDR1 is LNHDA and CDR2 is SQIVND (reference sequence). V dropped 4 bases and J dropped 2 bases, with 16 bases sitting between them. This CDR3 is CASSRGAGQYTDTQYF. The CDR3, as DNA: TGTGCCAGTAGTAGAGGAGCCGGACAGTACACAGATACGCAGTATTTT.

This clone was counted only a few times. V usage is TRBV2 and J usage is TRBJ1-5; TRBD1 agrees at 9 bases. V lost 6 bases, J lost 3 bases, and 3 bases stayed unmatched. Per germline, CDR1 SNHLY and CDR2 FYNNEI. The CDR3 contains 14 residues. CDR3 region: CASRGTGNNQPQHF. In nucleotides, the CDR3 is TGTGCCAGCAGAGGGACAGGGAACAATCAGCCCCAGCATTTT.

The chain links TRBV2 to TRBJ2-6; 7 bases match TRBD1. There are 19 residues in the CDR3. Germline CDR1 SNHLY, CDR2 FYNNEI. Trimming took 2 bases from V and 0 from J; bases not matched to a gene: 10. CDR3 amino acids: CASSEPLRTGTSGANVLTF. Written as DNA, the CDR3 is TGTGCCAGCAGTGAACCCCTGCGGACAGGAACCTCTGGGGCCAACGTCCTGACTTTC.

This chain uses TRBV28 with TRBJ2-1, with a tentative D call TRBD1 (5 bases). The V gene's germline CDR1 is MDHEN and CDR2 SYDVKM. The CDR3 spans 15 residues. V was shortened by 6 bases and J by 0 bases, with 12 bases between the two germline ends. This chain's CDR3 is CASSLQGLSYNEQFF. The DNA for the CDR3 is TGTGCCAGCAGCCTGCAGGGCCTCTCCTACAATGAGCAGTTCTTC.

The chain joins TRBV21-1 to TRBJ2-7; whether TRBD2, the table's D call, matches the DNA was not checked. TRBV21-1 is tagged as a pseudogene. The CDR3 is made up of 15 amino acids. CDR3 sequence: CASSPIRPGKREQYF. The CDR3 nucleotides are TGTGCCAGCAGCCCAATCAGGCCGGGGAAGCGCGAGCAGTACTTC.

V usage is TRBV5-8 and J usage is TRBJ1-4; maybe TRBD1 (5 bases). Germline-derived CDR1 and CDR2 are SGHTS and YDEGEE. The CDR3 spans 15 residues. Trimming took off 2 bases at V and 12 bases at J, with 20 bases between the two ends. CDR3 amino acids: CASSLRQQDGSELFF. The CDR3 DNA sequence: TGTGCCAGCAGCTTAAGGCAACAGGACGGGAGCGAACTGTTTTTT.

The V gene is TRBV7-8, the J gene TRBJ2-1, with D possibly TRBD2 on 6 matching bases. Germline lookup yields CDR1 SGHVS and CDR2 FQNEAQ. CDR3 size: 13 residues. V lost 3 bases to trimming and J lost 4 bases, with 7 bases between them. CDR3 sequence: CASSLGLYNEQFF. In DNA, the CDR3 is TGTGCCAGCAGCTTGGGACTGTACAATGAGCAGTTCTTC. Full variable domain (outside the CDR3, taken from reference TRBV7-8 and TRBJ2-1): GAGVSQSPRYKVAKRGQDVALRCDPISGHVSLFWYQQALGQGPEFLTYFQNEAQLDKSGLPSDRFFAERPEGSVSTLKIQRTQQEDSAVYLCASSLGLYNEQFFGPGTRLTVL.

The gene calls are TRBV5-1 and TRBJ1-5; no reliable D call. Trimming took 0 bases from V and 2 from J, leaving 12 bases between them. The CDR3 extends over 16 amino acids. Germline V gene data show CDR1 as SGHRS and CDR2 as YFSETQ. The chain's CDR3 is CASSLGEGGGNQPQHF. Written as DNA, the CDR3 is TGCGCCAGCAGCTTGGGCGAAGGAGGAGGCAATCAGCCCCAGCATTTT. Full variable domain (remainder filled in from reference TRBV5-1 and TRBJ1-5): KAGVTQTPRYLIKTRGQQVTLSCSPISGHRSVSWYQQTPGQGLQFLFEYFSETQRNKGNFPGRFSGRQFSNSRSEMNVSTLELGDSALYLCASSLGEGGGNQPQHFGDGTRLSIL.

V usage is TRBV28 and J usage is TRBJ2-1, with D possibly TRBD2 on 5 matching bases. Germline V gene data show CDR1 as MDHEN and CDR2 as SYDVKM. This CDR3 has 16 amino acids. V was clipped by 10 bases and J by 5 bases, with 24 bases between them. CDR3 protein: CAIHRGGLRTNNEQFF. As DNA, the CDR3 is TGTGCCATCCATCGAGGAGGACTTAGGACGAACAATGAGCAGTTCTTC.

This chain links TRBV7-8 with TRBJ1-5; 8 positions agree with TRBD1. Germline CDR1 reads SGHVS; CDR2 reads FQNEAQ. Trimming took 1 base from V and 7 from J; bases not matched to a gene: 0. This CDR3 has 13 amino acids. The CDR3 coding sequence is TGTGCCAGCAGCTTAGACAGGGGGCAGCCCCAGCATTTT. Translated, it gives CASSLDRGQPQHF.

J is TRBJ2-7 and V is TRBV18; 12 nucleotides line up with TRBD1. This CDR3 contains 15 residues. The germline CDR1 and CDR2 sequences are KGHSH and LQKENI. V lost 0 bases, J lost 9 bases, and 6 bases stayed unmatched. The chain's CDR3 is CASSPPGTGGWGQYF. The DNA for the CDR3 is TGTGCCAGCTCACCACCCGGGACAGGGGGCTGGGGGCAGTACTTC.

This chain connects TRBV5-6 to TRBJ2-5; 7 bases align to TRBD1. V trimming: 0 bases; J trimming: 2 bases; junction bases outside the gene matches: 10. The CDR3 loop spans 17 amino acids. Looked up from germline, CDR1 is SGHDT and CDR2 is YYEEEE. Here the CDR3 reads CASSLVGRGQRQETQYF. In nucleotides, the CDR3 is TGTGCCAGCAGCTTGGTTGGTAGGGGACAGAGACAAGAGACCCAGTACTTC.

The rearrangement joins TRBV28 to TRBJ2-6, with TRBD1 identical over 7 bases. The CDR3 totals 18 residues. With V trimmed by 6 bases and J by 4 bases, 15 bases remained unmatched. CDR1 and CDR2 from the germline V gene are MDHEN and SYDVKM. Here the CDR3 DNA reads TGTGCCAGCAGACCCTTTGGGAGAGGGGGCGCCGGGGCCAACGTCCTGACTTTC. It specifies CASRPFGRGGAGANVLTF.

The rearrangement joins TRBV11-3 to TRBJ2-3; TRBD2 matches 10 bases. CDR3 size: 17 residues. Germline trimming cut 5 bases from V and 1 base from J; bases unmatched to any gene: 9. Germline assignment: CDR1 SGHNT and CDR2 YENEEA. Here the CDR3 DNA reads TGTGCCAGCAGCGCAACCAACCTAGCGGGAGGCACAGATACGCAGTATTTT. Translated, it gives CASSATNLAGGTDTQYF.

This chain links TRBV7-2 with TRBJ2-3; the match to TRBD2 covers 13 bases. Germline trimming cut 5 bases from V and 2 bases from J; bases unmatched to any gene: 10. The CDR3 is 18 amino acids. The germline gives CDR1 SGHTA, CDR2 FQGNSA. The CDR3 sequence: CASSLTSGGARHTDTQYF. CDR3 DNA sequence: TGTGCCAGCAGCCTAACTAGCGGGGGGGCCCGTCACACAGATACGCAGTATTTT.

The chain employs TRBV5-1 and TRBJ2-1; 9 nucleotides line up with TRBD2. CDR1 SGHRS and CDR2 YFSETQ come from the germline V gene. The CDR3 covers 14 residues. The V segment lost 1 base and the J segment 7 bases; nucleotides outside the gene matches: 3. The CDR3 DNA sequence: TGCGCCAGCAGCTTGATTGCGGGGGGGAATGAGCAGTTCTTC. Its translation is CASSLIAGGNEQFF.

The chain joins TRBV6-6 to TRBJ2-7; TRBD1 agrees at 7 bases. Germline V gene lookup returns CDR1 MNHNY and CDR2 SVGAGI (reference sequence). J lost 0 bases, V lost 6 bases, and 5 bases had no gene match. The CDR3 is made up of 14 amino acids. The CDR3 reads CASRATGSSYEQYF. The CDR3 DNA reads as TGTGCCAGCAGGGCGACAGGGAGCTCCTACGAGCAGTACTTC.

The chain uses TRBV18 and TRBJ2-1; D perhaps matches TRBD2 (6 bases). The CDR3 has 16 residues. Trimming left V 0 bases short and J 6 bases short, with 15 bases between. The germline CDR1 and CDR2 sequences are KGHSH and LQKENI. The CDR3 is CASSPPEGLWGNEQFF. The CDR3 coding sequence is TGTGCCAGCTCACCACCGGAGGGACTCTGGGGCAATGAGCAGTTCTTC.

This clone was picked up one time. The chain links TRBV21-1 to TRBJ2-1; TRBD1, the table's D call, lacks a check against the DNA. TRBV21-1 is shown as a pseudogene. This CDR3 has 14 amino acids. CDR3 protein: CASSRTDRDNEQFF. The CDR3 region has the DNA TGTGCCAGCAGCCGAACGGACAGGGACAATGAGCAGTTCTTC.

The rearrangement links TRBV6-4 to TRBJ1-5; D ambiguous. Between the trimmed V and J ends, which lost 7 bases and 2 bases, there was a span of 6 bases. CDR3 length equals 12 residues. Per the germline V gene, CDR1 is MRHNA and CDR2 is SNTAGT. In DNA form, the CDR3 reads TGTGCCAGCAAAACAGGCAATCAGCCCCAGCATTTT. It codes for CASKTGNQPQHF.

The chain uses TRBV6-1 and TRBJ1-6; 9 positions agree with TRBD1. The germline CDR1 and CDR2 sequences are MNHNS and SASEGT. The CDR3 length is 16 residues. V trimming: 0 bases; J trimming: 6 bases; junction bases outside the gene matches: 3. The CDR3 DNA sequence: TGTGCCAGCAGTGAAGCGTACAGGGGGCGTAATTCACCCCTCCACTTT. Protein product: CASSEAYRGRNSPLHF.

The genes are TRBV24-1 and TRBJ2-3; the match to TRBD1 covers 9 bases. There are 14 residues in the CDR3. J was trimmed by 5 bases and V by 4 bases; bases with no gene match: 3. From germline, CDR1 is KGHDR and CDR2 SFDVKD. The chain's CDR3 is CATSESTGGDTQYF. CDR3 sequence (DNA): TGTGCCACCAGTGAATCGACAGGGGGAGATACGCAGTATTTT.

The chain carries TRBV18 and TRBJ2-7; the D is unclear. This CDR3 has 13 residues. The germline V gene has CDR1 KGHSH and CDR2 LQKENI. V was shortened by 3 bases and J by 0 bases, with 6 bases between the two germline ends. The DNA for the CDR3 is TGTGCCAGCTCACCGGCAGGCTCCTACGAGCAGTACTTC. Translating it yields CASSPAGSYEQYF.

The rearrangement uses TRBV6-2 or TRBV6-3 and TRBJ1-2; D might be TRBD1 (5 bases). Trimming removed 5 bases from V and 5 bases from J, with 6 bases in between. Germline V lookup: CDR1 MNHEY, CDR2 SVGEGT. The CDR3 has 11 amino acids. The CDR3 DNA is TGTGCCAGCAGTCGGGGGTATGGCTACACCTTC. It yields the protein CASSRGYGYTF.

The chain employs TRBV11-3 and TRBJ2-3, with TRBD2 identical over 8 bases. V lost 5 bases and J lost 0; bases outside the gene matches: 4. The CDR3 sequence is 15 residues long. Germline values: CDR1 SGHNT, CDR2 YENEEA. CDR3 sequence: CASSGGRFSTDTQYF. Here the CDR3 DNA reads TGTGCCAGCAGCGGCGGGAGGTTTAGCACAGATACGCAGTATTTT.

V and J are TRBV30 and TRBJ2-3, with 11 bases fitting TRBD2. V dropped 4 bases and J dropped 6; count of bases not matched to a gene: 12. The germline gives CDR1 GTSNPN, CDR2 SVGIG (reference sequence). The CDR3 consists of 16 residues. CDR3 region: CAWTTGTSGSADTQYF. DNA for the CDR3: TGTGCCTGGACCACCGGGACTAGCGGTTCTGCGGATACGCAGTATTTT.